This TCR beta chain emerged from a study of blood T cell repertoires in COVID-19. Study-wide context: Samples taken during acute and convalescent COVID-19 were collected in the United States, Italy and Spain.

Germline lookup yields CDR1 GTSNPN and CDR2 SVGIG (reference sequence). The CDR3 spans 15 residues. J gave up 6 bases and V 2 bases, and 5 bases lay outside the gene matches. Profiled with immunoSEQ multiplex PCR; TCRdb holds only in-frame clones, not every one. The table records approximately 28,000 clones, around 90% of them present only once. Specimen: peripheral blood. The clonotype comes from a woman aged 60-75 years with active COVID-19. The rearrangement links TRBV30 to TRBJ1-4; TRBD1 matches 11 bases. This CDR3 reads CAWSPPGQGDEKLFF. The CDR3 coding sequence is TGTGCCTGGAGTCCCCCGGGACAGGGGGATGAAAAACTGTTTTTT.